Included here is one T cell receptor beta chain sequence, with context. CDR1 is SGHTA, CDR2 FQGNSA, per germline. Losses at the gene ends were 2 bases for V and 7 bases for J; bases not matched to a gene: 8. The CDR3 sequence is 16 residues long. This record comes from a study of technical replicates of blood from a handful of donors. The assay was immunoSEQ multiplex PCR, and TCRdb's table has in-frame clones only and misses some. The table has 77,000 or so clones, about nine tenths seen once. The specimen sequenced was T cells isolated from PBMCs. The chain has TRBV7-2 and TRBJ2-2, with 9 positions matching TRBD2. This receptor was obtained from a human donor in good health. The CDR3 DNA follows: TGTGCCAGCAGCTTATTCTTAGCGGGAGTGGACGGGGAGCTGTTTTTT. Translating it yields CASSLFLAGVDGELFF. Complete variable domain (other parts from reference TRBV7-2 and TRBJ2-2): GAGVSQSPSNKVTEKGKDVELRCDPISGHTALYWYRQSLGQGLEFLIYFQGNSAPDKSGLPSDRFSAERTGGSVSTLTIQRTQQEDSAVYLCASSLFLAGVDGELFFGEGSRLTVL.